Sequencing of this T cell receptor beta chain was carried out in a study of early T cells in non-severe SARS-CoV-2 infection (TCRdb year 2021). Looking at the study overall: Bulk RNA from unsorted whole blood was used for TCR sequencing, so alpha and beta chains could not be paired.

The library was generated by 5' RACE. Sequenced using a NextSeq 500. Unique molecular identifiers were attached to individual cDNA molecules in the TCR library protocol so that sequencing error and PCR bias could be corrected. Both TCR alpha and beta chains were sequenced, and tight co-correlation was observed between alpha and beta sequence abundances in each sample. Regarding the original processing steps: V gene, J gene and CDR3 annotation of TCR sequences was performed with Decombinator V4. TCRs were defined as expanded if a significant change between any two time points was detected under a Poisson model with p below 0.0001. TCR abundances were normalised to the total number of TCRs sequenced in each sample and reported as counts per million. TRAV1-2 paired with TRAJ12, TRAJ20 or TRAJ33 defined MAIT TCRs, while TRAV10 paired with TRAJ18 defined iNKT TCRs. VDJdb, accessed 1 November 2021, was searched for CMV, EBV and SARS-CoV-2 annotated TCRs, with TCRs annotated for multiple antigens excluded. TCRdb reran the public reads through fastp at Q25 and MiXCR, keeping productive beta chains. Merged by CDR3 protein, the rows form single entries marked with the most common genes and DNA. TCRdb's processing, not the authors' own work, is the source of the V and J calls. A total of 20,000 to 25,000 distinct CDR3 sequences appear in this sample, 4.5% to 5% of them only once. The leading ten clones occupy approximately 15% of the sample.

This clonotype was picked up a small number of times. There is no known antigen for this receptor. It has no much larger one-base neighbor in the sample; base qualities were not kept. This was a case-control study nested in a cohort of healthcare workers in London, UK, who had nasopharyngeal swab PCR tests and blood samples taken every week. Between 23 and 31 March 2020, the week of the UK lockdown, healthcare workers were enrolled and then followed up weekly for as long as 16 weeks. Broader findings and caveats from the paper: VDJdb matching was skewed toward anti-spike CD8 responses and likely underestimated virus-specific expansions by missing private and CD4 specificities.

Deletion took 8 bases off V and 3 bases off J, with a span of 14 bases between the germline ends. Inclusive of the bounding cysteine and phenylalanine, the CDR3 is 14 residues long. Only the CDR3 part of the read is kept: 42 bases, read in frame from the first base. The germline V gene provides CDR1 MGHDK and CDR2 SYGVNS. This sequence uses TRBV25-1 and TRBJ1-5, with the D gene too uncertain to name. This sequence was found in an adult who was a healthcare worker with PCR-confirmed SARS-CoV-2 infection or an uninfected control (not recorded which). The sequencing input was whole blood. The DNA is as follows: TGTGCCAGCGCACACTCAGGCCCCAATCAGCCCCAGCATTTT. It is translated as CASAHSGPNQPQHF. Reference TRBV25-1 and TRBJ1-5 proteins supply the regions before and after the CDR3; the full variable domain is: EADIYQTPRYLVIGTGKKITLECSQTMGHDKMYWYQQDPGMELHLIHYSYGVNSTEKGDLSSESTVSRIRTEHFPLTLESARPSHTSQYLCASAHSGPNQPQHFGDGTRLSIL.